The 23 T cell receptor beta chains given below trace back to one sample, sequenced in a study of tumor-infiltrating lymphocytes in localized non-small cell lung cancer. The assay was immunoSEQ multiplex PCR, and TCRdb's table has in-frame clones only and misses some. This sample has tens of thousands of clones; roughly 69% occur once, and the top ten carry about 15%. The specimen sequenced was lung tumor tissue. The receptors stem from a human donor with non-small cell lung cancer.

This clone appeared a single time. This rearrangement joins TRBV11-2 to TRBJ2-1; 9 bases match TRBD2. CDR1 SGHAT and CDR2 FQNNGV come from the germline V gene. The CDR3 sequence is 17 residues long. Germline trimming cut 4 bases from V and 8 bases from J; bases unmatched to any gene: 15. The CDR3: CASSSILRGGRDYEQFF. In DNA form, the CDR3 reads TGTGCCAGCAGCTCAATTCTAAGGGGCGGGAGGGACTATGAGCAGTTCTTC.

The chain is built from TRBV30 and TRBJ2-1; D gene unclear. This CDR3 region has 11 residues. The germline V gene has CDR1 GTSNPN and CDR2 SVGIG (reference sequence). With 0 bases removed from V and 9 bases from J, the gap between germline ends came to 6 bases. The CDR3 nucleotides read TGTGCCTGGAGTGTTTTACCTGAGCAGTTCTTC. Protein product: CAWSVLPEQFF.

This chain uses TRBV28 with TRBJ1-5, with 10 bases identical to TRBD1. Germline CDR1 MDHEN, CDR2 SYDVKM. The trim removed 4 bases at V and 6 bases at J, leaving 3 bases unmatched. The CDR3 totals 14 residues. The CDR3 DNA reads as TGTGCCAGCAGTTCCGGGACAGGGGTTCAGCCCCAGCATTTT. Its protein is CASSSGTGVQPQHF.

The J gene is TRBJ2-3, the V gene TRBV5-6; D might be TRBD2 (5 bases). V was clipped by 1 base and J by 0 bases, with 15 bases between them. This CDR3 has 17 amino acids. Germline values: CDR1 SGHDT, CDR2 YYEEEE. The CDR3 protein is CASSLPYERTSTDTQYF. In DNA form, the CDR3 reads TGTGCCAGCAGCTTGCCCTACGAGCGGACTAGCACAGATACGCAGTATTTT.

The J gene is TRBJ1-1, the V gene TRBV9; TRBD1 is a possible D gene (5 bases). The CDR3 has 13 residues. Between the trimmed V and J ends, which lost 1 base and 4 bases, there was a span of 8 bases. Per germline, CDR1 SGDLS and CDR2 YYNGEE. The chain's CDR3 is CASSVTGVTEAFF. The CDR3 DNA is TGTGCCAGCAGCGTAACAGGAGTCACTGAAGCTTTCTTT.

The chain couples TRBV25-1 to TRBJ2-1; a possible D gene is TRBD1 (5 bases). The CDR3 spans 15 residues. The V end lost 4 bases, the J end lost 2 bases, and 12 bases lay between the germline ends. Germline loops: CDR1 MGHDK, CDR2 SYGVNS. The CDR3 region is CASSGGTGTYNEQFF. CDR3 nucleotide sequence: TGTGCCAGCAGTGGAGGCACAGGAACCTACAATGAGCAGTTCTTC.

The chain couples TRBV6-5 to TRBJ1-1; D unresolved. The CDR3 is 13 residues long. Germline assignment: CDR1 MNHEY and CDR2 SVGAGI. V was clipped by 5 bases and J by 7 bases, with 14 bases between them. The CDR3: CASSPGRPVEAFF. CDR3 sequence (DNA): TGTGCCAGCAGTCCCGGACGGCCGGTTGAAGCTTTCTTT.

The V call is TRBV7-9, the J call TRBJ2-1; TRBD1 aligns across 9 bases. This CDR3 comprises 16 residues. Germline lookup yields CDR1 SEHNR and CDR2 FQNEAQ (reference sequence). Trimming cost V 1 base and J 6 bases; bases outside gene matches: 7. CDR3 coding DNA: TGTGCCAGCAGCTTAGTAGGGGGGACAGGGAGCAATGAGCAGTTCTTC. It codes for CASSLVGGTGSNEQFF.

This clone occurred once. The chain is built from TRBV10-3 and TRBJ2-3; 13 nucleotides agree with TRBD2. This CDR3 is 16 amino acids long. Trimming removed 4 bases from V and 8 bases from J; junction bases left unmatched: 9. The germline V gene has CDR1 ENHRY and CDR2 SYGVKD. Written as DNA, the CDR3 is TGTGCCATCAGTGCCGCACTAGCGGGAGGGGAAGCTACGCAGTATTTT. It translates to CAISAALAGGEATQYF.

This clone was counted a single time. The gene calls are TRBV19 and TRBJ1-4; no definite D call. V dropped 3 bases and J dropped 0 bases, with 11 bases sitting between them. The CDR3 runs to 16 residues. Germline V gene data show CDR1 as LNHDA and CDR2 as SQIVND (reference sequence). DNA for the CDR3: TGTGCCAGTAGTATTCGAAGGGAGACAACTAATGAAAAACTGTTTTTT. Amino acids: CASSIRRETTNEKLFF. The full variable domain, rest sourced from reference TRBV19 and TRBJ1-4, is DGGITQSPKYLFRKEGQNVTLSCEQNLNHDAMYWYRQDPGQGLRLIYYSQIVNDFQKGDIAEGYSVSREKKESFPLTVTSAQKNPTAFYLCASSIRRETTNEKLFFGSGTQLSVL.

This clone was detected a few times. The rearrangement joins TRBV18 to TRBJ2-5; 9 bases map to TRBD1. CDR1 and CDR2 (germline): KGHSH, LQKENI. V shed 3 bases, J shed 5 bases, and the junction held 10 bases outside the gene matches. The CDR3 consists of 16 residues. CDR3 residues: CASSPLRTGVGETQYF. The CDR3 coding sequence is TGTGCCAGCTCACCCCTCCGGACAGGGGTTGGGGAGACCCAGTACTTC.

This clone was detected only once. The J gene is TRBJ2-3, the V gene TRBV5-5; 14 bases agree with TRBD2. The CDR3 is made up of 17 amino acids. V shed 3 bases, J shed 5 bases, and the junction held 8 bases outside the gene matches. Per germline, CDR1 SGHKS and CDR2 YYEKEE (reference sequence). The chain's CDR3 is CASSSWGLAGAEDTQYF. CDR3 DNA: TGTGCCAGCAGCTCCTGGGGACTAGCGGGAGCAGAAGATACGCAGTATTTT.

The chain uses TRBV9 and TRBJ2-1; 7 bases fit TRBD2. The CDR3 consists of 17 residues. The V segment lost 3 bases and the J segment 2 bases; nucleotides outside the gene matches: 11. Per germline, CDR1 SGDLS and CDR2 YYNGEE. In nucleotides, the CDR3 is TGTGCCAGCAGCGCCGACGGGCGGGCGGGAGCCTACAATGAGCAGTTCTTC. Translation gives CASSADGRAGAYNEQFF. Variable domain in full (rest from reference TRBV9 and TRBJ2-1): DSGVTQTPKHLITATGQRVTLRCSPRSGDLSVYWYQQSLDQGLQFLIQYYNGEERAKGNILERFSAQQFPDLHSELNLSSLELGDSALYFCASSADGRAGAYNEQFFGPGTRLTVL.

CDR3 bases: TGTGCCAGCAGCCAAGAAGGTGGACCTGGGGAGACCCAGTACTTC. Translation: CASSQEGGPGETQYF. The gene calls are TRBV14 and TRBJ2-5; D not resolved. Germline CDR1 SGHDN, CDR2 FVKESK. The CDR3 runs to 15 residues. V lost 0 bases to trimming and J lost 5 bases, with 13 bases between them.

The rearrangement joins TRBV6-6 to TRBJ2-7; 10 nucleotides agree with TRBD1. CDR1 is MNHNY and CDR2 is SVGAGI in the germline V gene (reference sequence). J gave up 0 bases and V 5 bases, and 4 bases lay outside the gene matches. CDR3 size: 15 residues. For the CDR3, the DNA is TGTGCCAGCAGTGACCGGACAGGGGGCTCCTACGAGCAGTACTTC. Translated: CASSDRTGGSYEQYF.

J is TRBJ2-3 and V is TRBV11-2; D might be TRBD1 or TRBD2, each matching 5 bases. Per the germline V gene, CDR1 is SGHAT and CDR2 is FQNNGV. The CDR3 length is 17 residues. V lost 1 base to trimming and J lost 3 bases, with 17 bases between them. The DNA of the CDR3 is TGTGCCAGCAGCTTAGTGGGGGACGGGTGGGGTACAGATACGCAGTATTTT. Its protein product is CASSLVGDGWGTDTQYF.

V usage is TRBV30 and J usage is TRBJ2-2; 7 nucleotides match TRBD2. Germline-derived CDR1 and CDR2 are GTSNPN and SVGIG (reference sequence). This CDR3 has 14 amino acids. The trim removed 3 bases at V and 6 bases at J, leaving 7 bases unmatched. DNA for the CDR3: TGTGCCTGGAGAGCGGGACTACGACCCGGGGAGCTGTTTTTT. As protein: CAWRAGLRPGELFF.

The rearrangement uses TRBV19 and TRBJ1-5; possible D gene TRBD1, 5 bases. The CDR3 consists of 16 residues. The V end lost 1 base, the J end lost 6 bases, and 16 bases lay between the germline ends. Germline loops: CDR1 LNHDA, CDR2 SQIVND (reference sequence). DNA of the CDR3: TGTGCCAGTAGTATAGGTGGCCGGGGCGGGAGTCAGCCCCAGCATTTT. Residues: CASSIGGRGGSQPQHF.

This clone has more than one count but fewer than ten. The V and J genes are TRBV6-5 and TRBJ1-1; tentative D call: TRBD1 (6 bases). The CDR3 is 14 amino acids. The ends were cut back, 10 bases at V and 1 base at J, with 16 bases in the middle. Germline values: CDR1 MNHEY, CDR2 SVGAGI. The CDR3 DNA reads as TGTGCCACCCGGAGGGCAGGGGAGAACACTGAAGCTTTCTTT. It encodes CATRRAGENTEAFF.

The rearrangement joins TRBV4-3 to TRBJ2-7; D is unresolved. V lost 0 bases and J 4 bases, leaving 13 bases between the germline ends. The CDR3 consists of 15 residues. Germline assignment: CDR1 LGHNA and CDR2 YSLEER. As DNA, the CDR3 is TGCGCCAGCAGCCAAGATTTAGGCGCGTGGTACGAGCAGTACTTC. Protein: CASSQDLGAWYEQYF.

This clone showed up just once. V gene TRBV30 combines with J gene TRBJ1-2; no firm D call. CDR3 length: 12 residues. Trimming shortened V by 4 bases and J by 1 base, and 7 bases separated the two germline ends. Germline assignment: CDR1 GTSNPN and CDR2 SVGIG (reference sequence). CDR3 loop: CAWTGLNYGYTF. For the CDR3, the DNA is TGTGCCTGGACAGGTCTTAACTATGGCTACACCTTC.

This clone was observed a single time. The chain uses TRBV4-2 and TRBJ1-2; TRBD1 aligns across 8 bases. Germline assignment: CDR1 LGHNA and CDR2 YNFKEQ. The CDR3 has 15 amino acids. V lost 4 bases to trimming and J lost 6 bases; unmatched junction nucleotides: 10. CDR3 loop: CASSLSGGARDGYTF. CDR3 in DNA: TGTGCCAGCAGCCTATCAGGGGGCGCAAGAGATGGCTACACCTTC.

The rearrangement uses TRBV7-6 and TRBJ2-2; TRBD2 might be the D (5 bases). CDR3 length equals 15 residues. The germline CDR1 and CDR2 sequences are SGHVS and FNYEAQ. The V end lost 5 bases, the J end lost 5 bases, and 15 bases lay between the germline ends. The CDR3 here is CASSPYTGVTGELFF. The DNA of the CDR3 is TGTGCCAGCAGCCCCTACACCGGGGTAACCGGGGAGCTGTTTTTT. Drawing the rest from reference TRBV7-6 and TRBJ2-2, the complete variable domain is GAGVSQSPRYKVTKRGQDVALRCDPISGHVSLYWYRQALGQGPEFLTYFNYEAQQDKSGLPNDRFSAERPEGSISTLTIQRTEQRDSAMYRCASSPYTGVTGELFFGEGSRLTVL.